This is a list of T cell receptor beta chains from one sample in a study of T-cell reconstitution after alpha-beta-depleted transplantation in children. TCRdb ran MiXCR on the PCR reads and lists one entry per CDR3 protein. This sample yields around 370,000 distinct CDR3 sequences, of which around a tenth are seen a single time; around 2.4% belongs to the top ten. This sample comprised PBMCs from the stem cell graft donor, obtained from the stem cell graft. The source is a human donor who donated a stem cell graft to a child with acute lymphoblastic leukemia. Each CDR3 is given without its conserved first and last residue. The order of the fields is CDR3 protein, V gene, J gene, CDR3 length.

CDR3: ASSFAGRVYGYT
V: TRBV28
J: TRBJ1-2
length: 12

CDR3: ASSRIDRASTEAF
V: TRBV27
J: TRBJ1-1
length: 13

CDR3: ASSFGTGEDTQY
V: TRBV27
J: TRBJ2-3
length: 12

CDR3: SARDQGRGWREQF
V: TRBV20-1
J: TRBJ2-1
length: 13

CDR3: ASSLGGDQPQH
V: TRBV5-1
J: TRBJ1-5
length: 11

CDR3: ASSSQGGPQY
V: TRBV6-5
J: TRBJ2-7
length: 10

CDR3: SANGVASGSDTQY
V: TRBV20-1
J: TRBJ2-3
length: 13

CDR3: ASSPPPGAPSTDTQY
V: TRBV11-2
J: TRBJ2-3
length: 15

CDR3: ASSLELTGYNEQF
V: TRBV11-2
J: TRBJ2-1
length: 13

CDR3: ASSYAGPEQF
V: TRBV5-1
J: TRBJ2-1
length: 10

CDR3: ASSLGEGGEAF
V: TRBV12-3/TRBV12-4
J: TRBJ1-1
length: 11

CDR3: ASSEGGGHEQF
V: TRBV6-1
J: TRBJ2-1
length: 11

CDR3: ASSLEGYKEKLF
V: TRBV7-2
J: TRBJ1-4
length: 12

CDR3: ASSPTGTGPGELF
V: TRBV7-9
J: TRBJ2-2
length: 13

CDR3: ATSGRGLAAYEQY
V: TRBV15
J: TRBJ2-7
length: 13

CDR3: ASSQGTGVGIYNEQF
V: TRBV4-3
J: TRBJ2-1
length: 15

CDR3: ASRQAGQPNTKNIQY
V: TRBV3-1
J: TRBJ2-4
length: 15

CDR3: ASSQDPWEHEQF
V: TRBV14
J: TRBJ2-1
length: 12

CDR3: ASSPRGSNGELF
V: TRBV18
J: TRBJ2-2
length: 12

CDR3: ASSAGAGPNQPQH
V: TRBV5-1
J: TRBJ1-5
length: 13

CDR3: ASSSTSNYEQY
V: TRBV7-9
J: TRBJ2-7
length: 11

CDR3: ASSPWDRGPYEQY
V: TRBV7-2
J: TRBJ2-7
length: 13

CDR3: ASSRYDRGSAGELF
V: TRBV7-2
J: TRBJ2-2
length: 14

CDR3: ASSSAAGSSYNSPLH
V: TRBV13
J: TRBJ1-6
length: 15

CDR3: ASSFGLAAVLEQF
V: TRBV28
J: TRBJ2-1
length: 13

CDR3: ASSPTSGANVLT
V: TRBV7-9
J: TRBJ2-6
length: 12

CDR3: SARGPTDPLRSKYGYT
V: TRBV20-1
J: TRBJ1-2
length: 16

CDR3: SARTLSSYNEQF
V: TRBV20-1
J: TRBJ2-1
length: 12

CDR3: ASSLGTASQPQH
V: TRBV28
J: TRBJ1-5
length: 12

CDR3: SAPHPGGSSYNEQF
V: TRBV20-1
J: TRBJ2-1
length: 14

CDR3: CARDLRGGGYYNEQF
V: TRBV20-1
J: TRBJ2-1
length: 15

CDR3: SARDYKKGATEAF
V: TRBV20-1
J: TRBJ1-1
length: 13

CDR3: SARDTKTGDTEAF
V: TRBV20-1
J: TRBJ1-1
length: 13

CDR3: ASSFDRYNEQF
V: TRBV5-1
J: TRBJ2-1
length: 11

CDR3: ATSIPVVEHGTGELF
V: TRBV15
J: TRBJ2-2
length: 15

CDR3: ASSNRDRGLVNPNYEQF
V: TRBV5-1
J: TRBJ2-1
length: 17

CDR3: ASSPLTSGSADTQY
V: TRBV7-2
J: TRBJ2-3
length: 14

CDR3: ASSLVVGFWYGYT
V: TRBV7-9
J: TRBJ1-2
length: 13

CDR3: ASSITGEEGNQPQH
V: TRBV19
J: TRBJ1-5
length: 14

CDR3: ASSILPSGRAPTYSYNEQF
V: TRBV28
J: TRBJ2-1
length: 19

CDR3: SVDSLTSPSTDTQY
V: TRBV29-1
J: TRBJ2-3
length: 14

CDR3: ASLQVTGGHEQF
V: TRBV12-3/TRBV12-4
J: TRBJ2-1
length: 12

CDR3: ASSEANEKLF
V: TRBV2
J: TRBJ1-4
length: 10

CDR3: AGSPPATDRGVTDTQY
V: TRBV27
J: TRBJ2-3
length: 16

CDR3: ASSLGHRGQNEQF
V: TRBV5-1
J: TRBJ2-1
length: 13

CDR3: ASRPAIQETQY
V: TRBV28
J: TRBJ2-5
length: 11

CDR3: ASSLERLAGETQY
V: TRBV7-9
J: TRBJ2-5
length: 13

CDR3: SARERNYYEQY
V: TRBV20-1
J: TRBJ2-7
length: 11

CDR3: ASSFTGINTGELF
V: TRBV7-9
J: TRBJ2-2
length: 13

CDR3: AISETESSGNTIY
V: TRBV10-3
J: TRBJ1-3
length: 13

CDR3: ASSQEPSGSIDNEQF
V: TRBV4-1
J: TRBJ2-1
length: 15

CDR3: ASSQDGGGENTQY
V: TRBV4-2
J: TRBJ2-3
length: 13

CDR3: SASTSGRMNEQY
V: TRBV20-1
J: TRBJ2-7
length: 12

CDR3: ASSAALGPMGPQH
V: TRBV6-2/TRBV6-3
J: TRBJ1-5
length: 13